This T cell receptor beta chain is from a study of T cell repertoires in cytomegalovirus infection. Notes on the study in general: Across the ex vivo response, the dominant clonotypes were HLA-C-restricted CMV-specific TCR beta clonotypes.

A few counts support this clonotype. The antigen is not known. Germline V gene sequence: CDR1 SGHVS, CDR2 FQNEAQ. V lost 2 bases and J 3 bases, leaving 19 bases between the germline ends. This CDR3 has 17 amino acids. A single record per CDR3 protein comes from TCRdb applying MiXCR to the reads. The profile shows approximately 220,000 distinct CDR3 sequences, around 40% of them singletons. V is TRBV7-8 and J is TRBJ1-1, with a possible D match to TRBD1 (6 bases). This TCR was sampled from a human donor in good health (CMV status not recorded). Some clones in this sample may be carry-over from other donors' samples. The sample consisted of CD8+ T cells from cultured PBMCs, taken from culture after CMV antigen stimulation. This chain's CDR3 is CASSLSRGGVKYTEAFF. The CDR3 bases are TGTGCCAGCAGCTTATCTAGGGGGGGGGTGAAGTACACTGAAGCTTTCTTT.